The clone carrying this T cell receptor (beta chain) occurred many times. Its antigen is undetermined. This may be a read error: a much more frequent sequence differs by one nucleotide. Not enrolled were patients with uncontrolled infection, other autoimmune disease, pregnancy or lactation. The authors obtained PBMCs from over 8.5 ml of fresh peripheral blood. These data belong to a study of T cells in Graves' hyperthyroidism and ophthalmopathy. General study points: Onset of ophthalmopathy came a median approximately 6.9 months after the model predicted it. Peripheral blood also featured most of the thyroid clonotypes expanded above 0.001.

The investigators amplified TCR beta CDR3 regions from RNA transcripts. The HTBI primer set drove a first-round RT-PCR of the TCR CDR3. TCRdb re-derived calls from the multiplex PCR reads in MiXCR, one entry per CDR3 protein. The data show about 50,000 distinct CDR3 sequences, with about 50% seen just once and roughly an eighth held by the top ten. This CDR3 comprises 14 residues. CDR1 and CDR2 (germline): SGHRS, YFSETQ. Trimming at V came to 1 base and at J to 3 bases, leaving 4 bases not matched to a gene. The TCR sequence derives from a woman aged 25 to 39 with Graves' ophthalmopathy. The sequencing sample was made of blood. This rearrangement joins TRBV5-1 to TRBJ2-7, with 7 positions matching TRBD1. The CDR3 here is CASSLWDSVYEQYF. DNA of the CDR3: TGCGCCAGCAGCTTGTGGGACAGTGTCTACGAGCAGTACTTC.